This T cell receptor (beta chain) was documented in a study of response to subunit inactivated influenza vaccine. Regarding the study as a whole: The authors put forward the suggestion that each seasonal influenza vaccination may bring in only a limited number of new T cells.

This clonotype was counted only a few times. Antigen unknown. TCRdb reprocessed the RT-PCR reads via MiXCR and lists one record per CDR3 protein. This table has about 780,000 distinct CDR3 sequences, under 20% appearing once. Germline V gene sequence: CDR1 MDHEN, CDR2 SYDVKM. The CDR3 covers 16 residues. V was clipped by 4 bases and J by 1 base, with 16 bases between them. The sequenced sample was PBMCs from blood, obtained less than 6 days after vaccination. The chain has TRBV28 and TRBJ1-1, with D possibly TRBD1 on 5 matching bases. The TCR comes from a man in his fifties or sixties who received an inactivated influenza vaccine. The chain's CDR3 is CASSSSGGVPNTEAFF. The DNA for the CDR3 is TGTGCCAGCAGTTCAAGCGGGGGTGTCCCGAACACTGAAGCTTTCTTT.